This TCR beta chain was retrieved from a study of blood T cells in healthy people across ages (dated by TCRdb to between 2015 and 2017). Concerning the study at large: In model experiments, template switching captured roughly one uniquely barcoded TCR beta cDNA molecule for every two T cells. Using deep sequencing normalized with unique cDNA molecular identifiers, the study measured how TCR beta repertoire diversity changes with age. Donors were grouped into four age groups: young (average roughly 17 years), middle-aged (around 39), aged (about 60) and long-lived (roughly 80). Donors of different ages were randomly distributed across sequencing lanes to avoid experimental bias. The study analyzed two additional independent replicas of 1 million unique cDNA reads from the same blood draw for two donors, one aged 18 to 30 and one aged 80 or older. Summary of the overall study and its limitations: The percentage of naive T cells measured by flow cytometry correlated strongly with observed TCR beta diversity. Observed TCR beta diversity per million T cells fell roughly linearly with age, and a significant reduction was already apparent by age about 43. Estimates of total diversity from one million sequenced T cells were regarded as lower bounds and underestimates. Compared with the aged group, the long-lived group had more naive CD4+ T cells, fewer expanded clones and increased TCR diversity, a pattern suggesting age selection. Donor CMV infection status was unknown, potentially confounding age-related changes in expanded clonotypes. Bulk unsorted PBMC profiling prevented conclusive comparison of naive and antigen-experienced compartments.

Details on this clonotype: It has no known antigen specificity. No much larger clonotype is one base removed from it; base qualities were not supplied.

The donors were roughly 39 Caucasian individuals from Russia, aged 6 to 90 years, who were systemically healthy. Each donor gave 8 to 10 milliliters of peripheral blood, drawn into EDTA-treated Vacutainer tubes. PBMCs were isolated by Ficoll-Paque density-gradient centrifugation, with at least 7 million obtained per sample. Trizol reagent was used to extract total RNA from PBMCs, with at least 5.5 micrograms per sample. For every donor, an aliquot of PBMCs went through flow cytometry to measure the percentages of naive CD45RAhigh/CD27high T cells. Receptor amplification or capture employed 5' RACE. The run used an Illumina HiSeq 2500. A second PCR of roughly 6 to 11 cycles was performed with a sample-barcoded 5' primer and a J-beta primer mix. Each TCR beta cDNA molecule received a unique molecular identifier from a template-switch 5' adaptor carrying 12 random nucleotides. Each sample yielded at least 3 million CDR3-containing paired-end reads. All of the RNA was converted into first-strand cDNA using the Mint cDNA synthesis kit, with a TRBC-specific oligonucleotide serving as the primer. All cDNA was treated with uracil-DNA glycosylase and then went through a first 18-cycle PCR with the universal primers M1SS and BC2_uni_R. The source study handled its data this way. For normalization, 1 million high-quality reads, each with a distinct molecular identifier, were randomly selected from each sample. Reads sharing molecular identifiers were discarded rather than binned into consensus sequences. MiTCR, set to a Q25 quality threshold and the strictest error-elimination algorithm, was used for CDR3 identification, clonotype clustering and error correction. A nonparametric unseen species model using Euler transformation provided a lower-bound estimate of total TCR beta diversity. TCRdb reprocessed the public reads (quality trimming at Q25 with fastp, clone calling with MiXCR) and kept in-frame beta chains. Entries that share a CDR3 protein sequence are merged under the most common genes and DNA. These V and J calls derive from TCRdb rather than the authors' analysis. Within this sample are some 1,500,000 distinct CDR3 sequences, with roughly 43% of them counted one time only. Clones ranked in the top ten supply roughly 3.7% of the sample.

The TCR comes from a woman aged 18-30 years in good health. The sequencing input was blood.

DNA sequence: TGTGCCAGCTGGACCCTGGCAGGCTATACCTACGAGCAGTACTTC. This sequence encodes CASWTLAGYTYEQYF. The rearrangement joined TRBV5-6 to TRBJ2-5; the D gene lacks a confident call. The tail of the sequence fits TRBJ2-7 better, so the J call may be wrong. The germline V gene sets CDR1 to SGHDT and CDR2 to YYEEEE. The CDR3 contains 15 residues, cysteine and phenylalanine counted. Only CDR3 DNA remains: 45 bases, in frame from the first base.